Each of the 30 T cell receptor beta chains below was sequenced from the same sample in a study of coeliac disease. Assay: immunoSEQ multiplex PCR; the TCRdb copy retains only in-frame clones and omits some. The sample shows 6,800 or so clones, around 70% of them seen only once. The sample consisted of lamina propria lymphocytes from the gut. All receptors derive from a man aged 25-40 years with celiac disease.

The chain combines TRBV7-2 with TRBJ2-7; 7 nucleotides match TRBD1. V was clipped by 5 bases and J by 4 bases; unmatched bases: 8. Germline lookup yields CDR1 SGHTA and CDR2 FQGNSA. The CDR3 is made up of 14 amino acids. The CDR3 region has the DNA TGTGCCAGCAGCGTTGGGACAGACTCTTACGAGCAGTACTTC. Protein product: CASSVGTDSYEQYF.

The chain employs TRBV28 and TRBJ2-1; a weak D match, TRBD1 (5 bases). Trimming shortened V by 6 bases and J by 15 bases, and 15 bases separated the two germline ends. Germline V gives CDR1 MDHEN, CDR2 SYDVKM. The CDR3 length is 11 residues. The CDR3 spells CASRHRLQGFF. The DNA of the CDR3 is TGTGCCAGCAGGCACCGACTTCAGGGGTTCTTC.

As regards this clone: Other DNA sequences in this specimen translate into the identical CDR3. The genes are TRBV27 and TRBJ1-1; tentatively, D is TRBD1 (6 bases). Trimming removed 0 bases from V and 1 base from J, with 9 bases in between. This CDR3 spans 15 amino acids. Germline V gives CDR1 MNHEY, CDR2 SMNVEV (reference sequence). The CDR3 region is CASSLSGGQNTEAFF. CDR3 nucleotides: TGTGCCAGCAGTTTATCTGGGGGACAGAACACTGAAGCTTTCTTT.

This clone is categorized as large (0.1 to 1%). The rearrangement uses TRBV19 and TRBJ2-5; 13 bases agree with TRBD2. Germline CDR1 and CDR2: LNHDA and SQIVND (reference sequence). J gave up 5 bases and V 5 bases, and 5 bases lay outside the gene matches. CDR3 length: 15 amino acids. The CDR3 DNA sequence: TGTGCCAGTAGTCGGACTAGCGGGAGTCTGGAGACCCAGTACTTC. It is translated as CASSRTSGSLETQYF. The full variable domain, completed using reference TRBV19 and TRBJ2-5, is DGGITQSPKYLFRKEGQNVTLSCEQNLNHDAMYWYRQDPGQGLRLIYYSQIVNDFQKGDIAEGYSVSREKKESFPLTVTSAQKNPTAFYLCASSRTSGSLETQYFGPGTRLLVL.

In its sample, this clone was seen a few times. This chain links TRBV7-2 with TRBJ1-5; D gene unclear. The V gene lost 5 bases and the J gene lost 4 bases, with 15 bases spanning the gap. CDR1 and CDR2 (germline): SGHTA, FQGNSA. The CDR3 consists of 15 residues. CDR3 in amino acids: CASSLVRSGNQPQHF. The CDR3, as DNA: TGTGCCAGCAGCCTTGTGCGTTCGGGGAATCAGCCCCAGCATTTT. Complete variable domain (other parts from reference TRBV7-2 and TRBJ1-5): GAGVSQSPSNKVTEKGKDVELRCDPISGHTALYWYRQSLGQGLEFLIYFQGNSAPDKSGLPSDRFSAERTGGSVSTLTIQRTQQEDSAVYLCASSLVRSGNQPQHFGDGTRLSIL.

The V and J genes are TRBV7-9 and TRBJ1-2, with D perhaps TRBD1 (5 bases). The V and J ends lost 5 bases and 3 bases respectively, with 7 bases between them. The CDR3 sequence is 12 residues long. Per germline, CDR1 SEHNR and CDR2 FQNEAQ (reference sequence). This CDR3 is CASSGAHYGYTF. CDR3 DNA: TGTGCCAGCAGCGGGGCTCACTATGGCTACACCTTC.

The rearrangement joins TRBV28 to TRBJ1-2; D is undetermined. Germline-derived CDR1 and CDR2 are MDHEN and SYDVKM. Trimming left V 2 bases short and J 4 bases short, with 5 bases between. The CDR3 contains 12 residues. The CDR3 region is CASSLPSYGYTF. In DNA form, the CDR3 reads TGTGCCAGCAGTTTACCTAGCTATGGCTACACCTTC.

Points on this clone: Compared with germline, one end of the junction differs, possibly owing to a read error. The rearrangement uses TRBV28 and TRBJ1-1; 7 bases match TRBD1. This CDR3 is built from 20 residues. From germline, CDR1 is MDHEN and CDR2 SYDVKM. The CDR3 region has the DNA TGTGCCAGCAGTTCAAAGACCGGTGGGACAGACGATACCATGAACACTAAAGCTTTCTTT. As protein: CASSSKTGGTDDTMNTKAFF.

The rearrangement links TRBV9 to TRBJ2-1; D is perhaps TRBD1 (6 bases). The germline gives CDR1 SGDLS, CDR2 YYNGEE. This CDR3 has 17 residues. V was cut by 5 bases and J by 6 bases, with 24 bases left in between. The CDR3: CASSLQGYAWGANEQFF. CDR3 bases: TGTGCCAGCAGTTTACAGGGTTATGCTTGGGGCGCCAATGAGCAGTTCTTC.

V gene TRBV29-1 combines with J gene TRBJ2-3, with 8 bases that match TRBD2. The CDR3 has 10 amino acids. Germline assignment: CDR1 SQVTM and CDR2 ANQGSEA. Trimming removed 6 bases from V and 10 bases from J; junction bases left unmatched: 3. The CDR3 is CSVVAGPQYF. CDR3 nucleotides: TGCAGCGTAGTAGCGGGGCCGCAGTATTTT.

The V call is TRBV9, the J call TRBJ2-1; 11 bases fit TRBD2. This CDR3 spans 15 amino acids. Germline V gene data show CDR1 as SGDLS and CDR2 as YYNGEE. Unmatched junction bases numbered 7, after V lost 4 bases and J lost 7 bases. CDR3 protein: CASSPRLAGRNEQFF. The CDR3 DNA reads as TGTGCCAGCAGCCCCCGACTAGCGGGACGTAATGAGCAGTTCTTC. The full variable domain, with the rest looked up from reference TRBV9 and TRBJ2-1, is DSGVTQTPKHLITATGQRVTLRCSPRSGDLSVYWYQQSLDQGLQFLIQYYNGEERAKGNILERFSAQQFPDLHSELNLSSLELGDSALYFCASSPRLAGRNEQFFGPGTRLTVL.

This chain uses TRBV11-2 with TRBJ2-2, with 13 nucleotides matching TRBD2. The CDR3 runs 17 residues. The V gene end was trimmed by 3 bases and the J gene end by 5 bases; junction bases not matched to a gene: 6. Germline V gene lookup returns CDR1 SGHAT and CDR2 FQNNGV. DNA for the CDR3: TGTGCCAGCAGCTTGGGACTAGCGGGGCGGGGTACCGGGGAGCTGTTTTTT. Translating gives CASSLGLAGRGTGELFF.

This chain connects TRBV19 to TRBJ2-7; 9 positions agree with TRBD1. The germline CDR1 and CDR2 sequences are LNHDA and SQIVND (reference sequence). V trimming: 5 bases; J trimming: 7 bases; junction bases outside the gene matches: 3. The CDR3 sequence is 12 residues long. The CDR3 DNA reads TGTGCCAGTAGTCGGACAGGGGAAGAGCAGTACTTC. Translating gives CASSRTGEEQYF.

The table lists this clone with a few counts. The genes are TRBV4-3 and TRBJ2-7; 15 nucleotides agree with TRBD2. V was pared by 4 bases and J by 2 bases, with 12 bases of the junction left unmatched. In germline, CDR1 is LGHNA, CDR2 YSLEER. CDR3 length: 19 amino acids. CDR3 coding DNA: TGCGCCAGCAGCCGAGGACTAGCGGGAGGGCCAAGGGGGACCTACGAGCAGTACTTC. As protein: CASSRGLAGGPRGTYEQYF.

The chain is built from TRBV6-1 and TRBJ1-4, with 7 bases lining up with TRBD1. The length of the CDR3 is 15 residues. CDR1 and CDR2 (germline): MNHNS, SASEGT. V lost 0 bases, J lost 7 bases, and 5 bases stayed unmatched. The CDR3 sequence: CASSEATGTLEKLFF. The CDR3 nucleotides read TGTGCCAGCAGTGAAGCGACAGGGACCCTTGAAAAACTGTTTTTT.

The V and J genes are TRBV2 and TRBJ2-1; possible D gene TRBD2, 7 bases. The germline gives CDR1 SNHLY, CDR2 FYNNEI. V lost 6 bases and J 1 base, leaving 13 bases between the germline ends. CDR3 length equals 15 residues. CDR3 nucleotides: TGTGCCAGCAGCGCTCGGGGGGCTTCCTACAATGAGCAGTTCTTC. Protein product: CASSARGASYNEQFF.

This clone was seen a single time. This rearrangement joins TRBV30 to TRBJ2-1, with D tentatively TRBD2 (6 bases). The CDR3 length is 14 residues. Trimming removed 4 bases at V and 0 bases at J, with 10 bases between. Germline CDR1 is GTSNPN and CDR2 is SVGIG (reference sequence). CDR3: CAWTGDFSYNEQFF. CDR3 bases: TGTGCCTGGACGGGAGACTTCTCCTACAATGAGCAGTTCTTC.

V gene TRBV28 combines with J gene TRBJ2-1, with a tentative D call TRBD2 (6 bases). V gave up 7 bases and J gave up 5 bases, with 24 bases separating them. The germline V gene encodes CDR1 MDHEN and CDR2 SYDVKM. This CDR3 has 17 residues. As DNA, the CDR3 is TGTGCCAGCATCGATTACCAGCGGGCTAGACGAAACAATGAGCAGTTCTTC. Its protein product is CASIDYQRARRNNEQFF.

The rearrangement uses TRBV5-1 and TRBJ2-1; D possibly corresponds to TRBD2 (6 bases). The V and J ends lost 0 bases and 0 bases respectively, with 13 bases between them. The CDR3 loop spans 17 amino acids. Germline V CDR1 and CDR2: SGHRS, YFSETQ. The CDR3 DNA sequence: TGCGCCAGCAGCTTGGAAGGCGGGATAAGCTCCTACAATGAGCAGTTCTTC. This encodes CASSLEGGISSYNEQFF.

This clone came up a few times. CDR3 sequence (DNA): TGTGCCACCAGCAGAGAGGGGGCGGGGGATGAAAAACTGTTTTTT. It yields the protein CATSREGAGDEKLFF. The chain links TRBV15 to TRBJ1-4; TRBD1 might be the D (6 bases). Between the trimmed V and J ends, which lost 0 bases and 6 bases, there was a span of 11 bases. Per germline, CDR1 LNHNV and CDR2 YYDKDF (reference sequence). The CDR3 runs 15 residues.

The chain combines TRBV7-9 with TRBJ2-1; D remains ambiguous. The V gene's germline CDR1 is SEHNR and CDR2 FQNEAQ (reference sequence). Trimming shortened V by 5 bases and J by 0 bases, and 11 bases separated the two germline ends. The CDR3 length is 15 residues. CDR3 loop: CASSTTLGSYNEQFF. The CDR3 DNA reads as TGTGCCAGCAGCACCACTCTCGGCTCCTACAATGAGCAGTTCTTC.

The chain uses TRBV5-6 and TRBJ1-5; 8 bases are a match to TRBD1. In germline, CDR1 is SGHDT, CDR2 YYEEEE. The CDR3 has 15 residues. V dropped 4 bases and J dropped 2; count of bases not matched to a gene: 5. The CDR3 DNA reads TGTGCCAGCAGCAAGACAGGGGTGGGCAATCAGCCCCAGCATTTT. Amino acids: CASSKTGVGNQPQHF.

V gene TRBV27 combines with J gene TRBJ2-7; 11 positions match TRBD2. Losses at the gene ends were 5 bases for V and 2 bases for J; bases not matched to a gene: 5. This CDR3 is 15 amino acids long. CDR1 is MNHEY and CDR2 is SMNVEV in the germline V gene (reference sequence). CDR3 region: CASSLGTSGPYEQYF. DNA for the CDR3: TGTGCCAGCAGTCTCGGGACTAGCGGACCCTACGAGCAGTACTTC.

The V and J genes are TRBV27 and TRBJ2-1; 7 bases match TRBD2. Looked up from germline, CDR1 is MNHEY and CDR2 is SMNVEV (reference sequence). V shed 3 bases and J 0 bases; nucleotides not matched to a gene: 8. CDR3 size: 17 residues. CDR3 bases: TGTGCCAGCAGTTTCTGGCGGGAGCTTCTCTCCTACAATGAGCAGTTCTTC. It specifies CASSFWRELLSYNEQFF.

CDR3 nucleotide sequence: TGTGCCAGCAGCTGGGGGGACTACAATGAGCAGTTCTTC. This sequence encodes CASSWGDYNEQFF. This chain joins TRBV5-5 and TRBJ2-1; D perhaps matches TRBD2 (6 bases). Germline CDR1 is SGHKS and CDR2 is YYEKEE (reference sequence). Trimming took off 3 bases at V and 3 bases at J, with 7 bases between the two ends. The length of the CDR3 is 13 residues.

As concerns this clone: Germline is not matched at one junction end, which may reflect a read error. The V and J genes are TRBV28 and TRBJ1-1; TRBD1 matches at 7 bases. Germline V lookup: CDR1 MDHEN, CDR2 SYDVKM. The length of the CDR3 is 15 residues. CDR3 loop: CASSLETGINTKAFF. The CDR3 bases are TGTGCCAGCAGTTTAGAGACAGGGATAAACACTAAAGCTTTCTTT. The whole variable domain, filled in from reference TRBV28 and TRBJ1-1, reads DVKVTQSSRYLVKRTGEKVFLECVQDMDHENMFWYRQDPGLGLRLIYFSYDVKMKEKGDIPEGYSVSREKKERFSLILESASTNQTSMYLCASSLETGINTKAFFGQGTRLTVV.

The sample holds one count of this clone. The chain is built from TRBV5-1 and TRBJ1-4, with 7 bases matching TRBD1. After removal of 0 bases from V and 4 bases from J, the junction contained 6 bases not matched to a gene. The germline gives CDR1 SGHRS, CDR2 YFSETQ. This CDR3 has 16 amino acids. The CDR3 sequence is CASSLALTGVNEKLFF. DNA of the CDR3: TGCGCCAGCAGCTTGGCCCTCACAGGGGTTAATGAAAAACTGTTTTTT. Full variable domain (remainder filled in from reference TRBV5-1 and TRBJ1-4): KAGVTQTPRYLIKTRGQQVTLSCSPISGHRSVSWYQQTPGQGLQFLFEYFSETQRNKGNFPGRFSGRQFSNSRSEMNVSTLELGDSALYLCASSLALTGVNEKLFFGSGTQLSVL.

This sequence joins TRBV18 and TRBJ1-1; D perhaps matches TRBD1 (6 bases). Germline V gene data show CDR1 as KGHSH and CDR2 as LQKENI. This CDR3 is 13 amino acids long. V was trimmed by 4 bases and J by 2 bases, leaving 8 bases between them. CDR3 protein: CASSRTANTEAFF. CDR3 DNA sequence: TGTGCCAGCTCACGGACAGCTAACACTGAAGCTTTCTTT.

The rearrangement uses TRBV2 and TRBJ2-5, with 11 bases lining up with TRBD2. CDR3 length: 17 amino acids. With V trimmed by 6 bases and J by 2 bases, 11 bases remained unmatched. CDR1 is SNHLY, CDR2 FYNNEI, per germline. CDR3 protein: CASRMGLAGGPQETQYF. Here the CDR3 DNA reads TGTGCCAGCAGGATGGGATTAGCGGGAGGGCCGCAAGAGACCCAGTACTTC.

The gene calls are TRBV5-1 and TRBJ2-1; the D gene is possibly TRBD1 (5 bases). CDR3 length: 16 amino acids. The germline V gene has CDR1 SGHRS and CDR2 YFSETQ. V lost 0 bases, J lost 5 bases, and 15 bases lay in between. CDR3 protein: CASSLDFRDSDNEQFF. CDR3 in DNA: TGCGCCAGCAGCTTGGATTTCAGAGACAGTGACAATGAGCAGTTCTTC.